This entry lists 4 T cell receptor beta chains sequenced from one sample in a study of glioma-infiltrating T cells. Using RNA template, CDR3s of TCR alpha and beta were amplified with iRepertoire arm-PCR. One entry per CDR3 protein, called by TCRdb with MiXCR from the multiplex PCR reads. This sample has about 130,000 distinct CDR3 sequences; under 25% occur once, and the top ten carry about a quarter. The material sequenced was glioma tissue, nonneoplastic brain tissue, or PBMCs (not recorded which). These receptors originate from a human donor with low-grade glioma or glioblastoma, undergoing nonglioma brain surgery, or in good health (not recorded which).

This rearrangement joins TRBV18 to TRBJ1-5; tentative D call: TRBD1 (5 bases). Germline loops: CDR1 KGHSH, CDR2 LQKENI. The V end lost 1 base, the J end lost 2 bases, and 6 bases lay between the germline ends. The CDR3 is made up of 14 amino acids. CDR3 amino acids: CASSPQTGNQPQHF. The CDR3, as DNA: TGTGCCAGCTCACCACAGACAGGCAATCAGCCCCAGCATTTT.

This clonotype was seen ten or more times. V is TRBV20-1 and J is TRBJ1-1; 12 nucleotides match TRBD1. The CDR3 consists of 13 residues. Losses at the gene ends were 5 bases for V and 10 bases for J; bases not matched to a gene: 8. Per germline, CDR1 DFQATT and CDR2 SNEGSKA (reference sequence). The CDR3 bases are TGCAGTGCTTCGGGACAGGGGGCGATTCGAGCTTTCTTT. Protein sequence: CSASGQGAIRAFF.

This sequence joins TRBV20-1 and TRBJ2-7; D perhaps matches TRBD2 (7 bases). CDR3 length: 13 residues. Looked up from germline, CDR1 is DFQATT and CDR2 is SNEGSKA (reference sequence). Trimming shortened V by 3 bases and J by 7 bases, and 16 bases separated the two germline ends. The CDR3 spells CSASRGAYNEQYV. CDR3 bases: TGCAGTGCTAGTCGGGGGGCGTACAATGAGCAGTACGTC.

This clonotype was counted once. CDR3 nucleotides: TGTGCCAGCAGCGTAGAGAGACAGGGTAAGGCTGGCTACACCTTC. Its translation: CASSVERQGKAGYTF. The chain is built from TRBV9 and TRBJ1-2; 7 positions match TRBD1. The trim removed 0 bases at V and 7 bases at J, leaving 9 bases unmatched. The CDR3 has 15 residues. Germline V gene lookup returns CDR1 SGDLS and CDR2 YYNGEE.